This T cell receptor (beta chain) was sequenced in a study of cytomegalovirus exposure and HLA in healthy donors. Findings and limits, study-wide: Published work reported that the classifier diagnosed cytomegalovirus status with high specificity and sensitivity.

On this clone itself: Its antigen is as yet unknown.

PCR used 60 Vbeta primers and 13 Jbeta primers. Method: immunoSEQ multiplex PCR; TCRdb's copy keeps in-frame clones and lacks some. The sample contains about 140,000 clones, approximately 71% of which appear only once. This CDR3 has 15 residues. Germline CDR1 reads SGHTA; CDR2 reads FQGNSA. V was trimmed by 2 bases and J by 2 bases, leaving 10 bases between them. The TCR was taken from a man in his forties in good health and CMV-seronegative. The chain recombines TRBV7-2 with TRBJ2-1, with D possibly matching TRBD1 (5 bases). Sequencing was done on a sample of PBMCs. This chain's CDR3 is CASSLRGLTYNEQFF. In nucleotides, the CDR3 is TGTGCCAGCAGCTTAAGGGGTCTAACCTACAATGAGCAGTTCTTC.